This TCR beta chain came from a study of cytomegalovirus exposure and HLA in healthy donors (TCRdb year 2017). General notes on the study: An earlier analysis of some 620 of the donors reported 276 Gb of sequence data and 117 million unique TCR beta sequences obtained from around 170 million T cells. An early release covering about 600 HLA-typed donors comprised about 290 gigabases of sequencing data and around 80 million unique TCR sequences. Among the approximately 420 genotyped donors, more than 70% belonged to the genetic ancestry cluster associated with self-reported Caucasian donors. The aim of the study was to test whether cataloging public T cell receptors could identify signatures of past pathogen exposure. Using immunosequencing, the study profiled T cell repertoires from about 610 subjects and related those repertoires to cytomegalovirus serostatus. In addition to the first cohort of around 670 subjects, a separate validation cohort of approximately 130 different subjects was used. The study combined high-throughput TCR immunosequencing, statistical association of individual TCRs with disease status, and machine learning to predict cytomegalovirus infection status. A later analysis re-examined previously published TCR beta repertoires from more than 650 donors and added high-resolution HLA genotyping to investigate patterns of TCR occurrence. The later analysis used no new phenotypic data to find candidate immune exposures, relying instead on TCR beta sequences and their occurrence across donors. An earlier analysis of nearly 600 of the donors applied high-throughput TCR beta sequencing to assess whether each TCR beta V gene segment acted as functional or pseudogenic. Donor age, sex, ethnicity and CMV serostatus were compiled together with the repertoire data. A later genetic analysis took genome-wide SNP genotypes for about three fifths of the roughly 670 donors and used that subset as a discovery cohort. All discovery cohort repertoires had been generated using a single sequencing platform. Both class I and class II loci were covered by HLA typing, at four-digit resolution. Typing coverage differed by locus: A, B, C, DRB1 and DQB1 were typed in roughly 629-630 donors, DQA1 in about 510, DPA1 in roughly 590, and DPB1 in approximately 450. About five DR-DQ haplotypes were treated as single units for association and clustering because of strong linkage in the cohort. On average, about 200,000 unique TCR beta nucleotide sequences were sequenced per donor among a few hundred genotyped donors of the cohort, with about 17% of those sequences being non-productive. General findings and caveats noted by the study authors: A few of the identified cytomegalovirus-associated TCR beta chains were confirmed in vitro to be specific for cytomegalovirus antigens. In a later analysis, HLA-associated TCR beta chains were found to be more clonally expanded and to have lower generation probabilities than equally common non-associated chains. A later analysis reported that several top co-occurrence clusters appeared linked to parvovirus B19, influenza, CMV and Epstein-Barr virus. Cytomegalovirus status was reported to be diagnosed by the classifier with high specificity and sensitivity in both the original and validation cohorts. According to a later analysis, most CMV-associated TCR beta chains appeared to be HLA-restricted, and the HLA associations seemed to be driven largely by CMV exposure. Correlated functional status among segregating V segments might reflect linkage disequilibrium, but an unknown experimental factor could not be ruled out. A later analysis associated about 17,000 TCR beta sequences with specific HLA alleles at a false discovery rate of 0.05. Because counts were too low, more than 15 rarely observed V segments, including chromosome 9 orphons, were left out of the earlier analysis of some 600 of the donors. In a later genetic analysis, fewer N-insertions in productive TCRs were reported among donors in an Asian-associated ancestry cluster than the roughly 710-donor mean. For the cohort, immune exposure information was limited to CMV serostatus. In an earlier analysis of 500 to 650 of the donors, most TCR beta V segments appeared in productive rearrangements about 87% or about 30% of the time, broadly matching IMGT annotations. A later analysis found that TCR association rates varied across HLA loci, with DRB1 alleles showing the most associated TCRs and HLA-C alleles the fewest. According to the authors, the approach could potentially be generalized to other disease states and immunological phenotypes. The study listed 150 to 200 TCR beta chains as associated with cytomegalovirus. Only TCR beta chains were sequenced in this cohort, and the absence of alpha or paired-chain data limited detectable features. The sequencing pipeline was judged likely to have produced a cluster of highly shared sequence variants as a technical artifact. A further reported finding was that TCR beta sequences accurately predicted the HLA-A and HLA-B alleles for most subjects in the first cohort. A later genetic analysis associated a missense DCLRE1C variant with V-gene and J-gene trimming of TCR beta chains, and an independent cohort replicated the association. Because HLA typing was unavailable for some donors at each locus, only the typed subset was used in association tests. Most TCR sequences were observed very rarely across donors, whereas some public TCRs were present in many individuals. Assigning TCR associations to individual alleles was difficult when HLA alleles, especially DR and DQ, strongly co-occurred. Some IMGT-functional V segments, including TRBV6-2 and TRBV6-3, could not be distinguished by the 87-base-pair reads and were therefore excluded. Sequencing depth was assumed to be roughly uniform across donors in the presence/absence analyses, though that assumption may not hold.

About this clone: What antigen it recognizes has not been identified. The record has no base qualities; no much larger clone is one base away.

In total, 600 or so healthy bone marrow donors made up the cohort. All cohort members were sampled while nominally healthy, although unrecorded immune exposures were likely present. The donor was CMV seronegative and was included in the group of a few hundred seronegative cohort members. Each donor provided a peripheral blood sample, and peripheral blood mononuclear cells were used for TCR beta sequencing. The Qiagen DNeasy Blood Extraction Kit was used to extract genomic DNA from the blood cell samples. The junction shows trimming of 1 base on V and 5 bases on J, and the gene matches do not reach 9 bases of it. The CDR3 sequence holds 16 residues, the cysteine and phenylalanine included. The kept DNA is CDR3 alone, 48 bases in frame from the first base. CDR1 and CDR2 were assigned from the germline V gene as SGHTA and FQGNSA. Libraries were built with the immunoSEQ multiplex PCR assay. The multiplex PCR relied on a mix of 60 forward primers for TCR Vbeta segments and 13 reverse primers for TCR Jbeta segments. Amplification of the CDR3 region of rearranged TCR beta genes was performed with a multiplex PCR assay on genomic DNA. The Illumina HiSeq System was used to sequence the amplified TCR beta libraries as 87-base-pair reads. Concerning the study's data processing: In a later analysis, tens of millions of unique TCR beta chains were counted across the 650 to 750 repertoires, and roughly 11 million of these chains were shared by at least two donors. To remove PCR and sequencing errors, raw reads were error-corrected and collapsed into unique sequences using a nearest-neighbor algorithm that merged closely related sequences. V, D and J gene segments were assigned by aligning CDR3 sequences to IMGT reference sequences. For a sequence to be retained, a match of at least six nucleotides was required to both a V gene segment and a J gene segment. A rearrangement counted as productive if the CDR3 had no stop codons and remained in frame with V and J, and every other rearrangement counted as non-productive. Following IMGT convention, CDR3 was defined as the stretch from the second conserved V-encoded cysteine up to the conserved J-encoded phenylalanine. Sequences without an unambiguous match to a single V gene segment were excluded from the earlier analysis of 587 of the donors. An earlier analysis of a few hundred of the donors called V segments functional above 56.7% productive rearrangements and segregating when the between-donor standard deviation exceeded 5%. To diagnose cytomegalovirus status from the catalog of TCR beta chain sequences, a statistical classification framework was built. A later analysis assigned V and J genes by comparing TCR nucleotide sequences with IMGT/GENE-DB human TR gene sequences. The TCRdist pipeline was used in a later analysis to assign CDR3 sequences and most-parsimonious VDJ recombination scenarios. In a later analysis, each TCR beta chain was defined by its CDR3 amino acid sequence together with its V-gene family, and reads without a unique V-gene family were excluded. As a way to deal with suspected cross-contamination and a sequencing artifact, a later analysis dropped 500 to 700 nucleotide sequences that were highly shared and had low generation probability. In a later analysis, a clonal expansion index was calculated for each public chain from normalized within-repertoire ranks of inferred template counts. Generation probabilities in a later analysis came from a VDJ recombination model fitted to out-of-frame rearrangements, and those results were checked against IGoR. In a later analysis, TCR-TCR, TCR-HLA and TCR-CMV co-occurrence was scored with hypergeometric tests, and a repertoire-size bias correction was applied to TCR pairs. False discovery rates were estimated in a later analysis by permuting HLA or CMV assignments 20 times. In a later analysis, co-occurring TCRs were grouped using DBSCAN, with TCRdist sequence similarity added in when clustering inside HLA-allele-positive subsets. Repertoires with fewer than 30,000 or more than 120,000 public chains were left out of co-occurrence clustering, as were about 5 repertoires with anomalous nucleotide sharing. The immuneACCESS repertoire file appears here via TCRdb, limited to in-frame rearrangements. These files lack a portion of the clones; in checked studies, under half of the deficit traces to unresolved V genes, and the cause of the others is not known. V and J calls and clone size follow that table, whereas D and trimming were derived from the DNA. This sample comprises 150,000 to 200,000 clones, roughly two thirds of them detected only once. Of the sample, 2.5% to 3% is held by the ten largest clones.

The material sequenced was PBMCs. The chain employs TRBV7-2 and TRBJ2-5; 8 middle bases align to TRBD1. The TCR was taken from a woman between 25 and 40 years old in good health and CMV-seronegative. The bases are TGTGCCAGCAGCTTAGTTGAAGGGACAGGAGGGGAGACCCAGTACTTC. Translation gives CASSLVEGTGGETQYF.